This T cell receptor beta chain was captured by sequencing in a study of blood T cells in healthy people across ages. PCR was performed a second time for about 7 to 11 cycles using a sample-barcoded 5' primer and a J-beta primer mix. TCRdb independently ran MiXCR on the 5' RACE reads; one entry per CDR3 protein. The sample yields about 640,000 distinct CDR3 sequences, around three fifths seen once. CDR3 length equals 14 residues. V was cut by 6 bases and J by 5 bases, with 16 bases left in between. The germline V gene encodes CDR1 MNHEY and CDR2 SVGAGI. The rearrangement uses TRBV6-5 and TRBJ1-1, with a weak D call TRBD1 (5 bases). What was sequenced was blood. This clonotype was sampled from a man aged 60-69 years in good health. As DNA, the CDR3 is TGTGCCAGCAGCCTAACCTCCCGGGGGACTGAAGCTTTCTTT. Protein: CASSLTSRGTEAFF.